Below, 27 T cell receptor beta chains from the same sample are listed, as sequenced in a study of blood T cell repertoires in COVID-19. Libraries were prepared by immunoSEQ multiplex PCR; TCRdb keeps only in-frame clonotypes and omits some of them. The sample lists under 300,000 clones, about 85% occurring once. The source material was peripheral blood. All receptors derive from a man aged 18 to 29 with active or convalescent COVID-19.

This chain uses TRBV28 with TRBJ1-5, with TRBD1 as a possible D gene (5 bases). CDR1 is MDHEN, CDR2 SYDVKM, per germline. V shed 6 bases and J shed 1 base, with 13 bases lying between them. This CDR3 has 15 residues. The CDR3, as DNA: TGTGCCAGCAGCAGTACAGGAATCAGCAATCAGCCCCAGCATTTT. Translating it yields CASSSTGISNQPQHF.

V and J are TRBV5-1 and TRBJ1-2, with D perhaps TRBD1 (6 bases). Germline V gene lookup returns CDR1 SGHRS and CDR2 YFSETQ. The V gene lost 2 bases and the J gene lost 4 bases, with 9 bases spanning the gap. The CDR3 spans 13 residues. CDR3 bases: TGCGCCAGCAGCTTTGGACAGTCCTATGGCTACACCTTC. Translation: CASSFGQSYGYTF.

The chain joins TRBV6-5 to TRBJ2-7; 7 positions agree with TRBD1. Germline CDR1 reads MNHEY; CDR2 reads SVGAGI. V gave up 2 bases and J gave up 1 base; unmatched junction bases: 5. CDR3 length: 15 residues. CDR3 nucleotides: TGTGCCAGCAGTTACAAGAGGGGGCCTTCCTACGAGCAGTACTTC. Residues: CASSYKRGPSYEQYF.

The chain joins TRBV2 to TRBJ2-3, with D possibly TRBD2 on 5 matching bases. This CDR3 spans 13 amino acids. V shed 8 bases and J shed 6 bases, with 15 bases lying between them. Per the germline V gene, CDR1 is SNHLY and CDR2 is FYNNEI. CDR3 protein: CASLRGLTDTQYF. CDR3 DNA: TGTGCCAGCCTGAGAGGGTTAACCGATACGCAGTATTTT. The full variable domain, completed using reference TRBV2 and TRBJ2-3, is EPEVTQTPSHQVTQMGQEVILRCVPISNHLYFYWYRQILGQKVEFLVSFYNNEISEKSEIFDDQFSVERPDGSNFTLKIRSTKLEDSAMYFCASLRGLTDTQYFGPGTRLTVL.

The chain has TRBV19 and TRBJ1-2; tentatively, D is TRBD1 (5 bases). Germline assignment: CDR1 LNHDA and CDR2 SQIVND (reference sequence). Trimming pared 3 bases from V and 6 bases from J, leaving 11 bases between. This CDR3 contains 13 residues. The CDR3 DNA reads TGTGCCAGTAGTATGCAGGGCTCCGATGGCTACACCTTC. Translation gives CASSMQGSDGYTF.

V gene TRBV5-1 combines with J gene TRBJ2-7, with TRBD2 identical over 8 bases. The trim removed 4 bases at V and 4 bases at J, leaving 7 bases unmatched. The CDR3 runs to 14 residues. Looked up from germline, CDR1 is SGHRS and CDR2 is YFSETQ. The chain's CDR3 is CASSTGGRGYEQYF. For the CDR3, the DNA is TGCGCCAGCAGCACGGGGGGGCGAGGTTACGAGCAGTACTTC.

The chain is built from TRBV4-2 and TRBJ1-2, with D perhaps matching TRBD1 (5 bases). CDR3 size: 15 residues. Germline V gene sequence: CDR1 LGHNA, CDR2 YNFKEQ. V was shortened by 2 bases and J by 5 bases, with 15 bases between the two germline ends. CDR3 in amino acids: CASSQQALTGYGYTF. In DNA, the CDR3 is TGTGCCAGCAGCCAACAAGCACTTACAGGATATGGCTACACCTTC.

The chain joins TRBV7-7 to TRBJ2-1; 9 nucleotides agree with TRBD2. With 5 bases clipped from V and 5 bases from J, the junction kept 7 bases outside the gene matches. CDR3 length: 15 residues. From germline, CDR1 is SSHAT and CDR2 FNYEAQ (reference sequence). CDR3 sequence reads: CASSVLAGDNNEQFF. The CDR3 nucleotides read TGTGCCAGCAGCGTCTTAGCGGGGGATAACAATGAGCAGTTCTTC.

The chain recombines TRBV5-6 with TRBJ1-2; 10 nucleotides agree with TRBD1. Per germline, CDR1 SGHDT and CDR2 YYEEEE. The CDR3 runs to 16 residues. V lost 4 bases, J lost 7 bases, and 13 bases stayed unmatched. In DNA form, the CDR3 reads TGTGCCAGCAGCCTGGGACAGGGGCCATTCTCTGGTGGCTACACCTTC. Its protein is CASSLGQGPFSGGYTF.

Here the CDR3 DNA reads TGTGCCAGCAGAATTACAGGGTGGGGGACTGAAGCTTTCTTT. This sequence encodes CASRITGWGTEAFF. This chain connects TRBV27 to TRBJ1-1; the D gene is possibly TRBD1 (6 bases). The ends were cut back, 6 bases at V and 5 bases at J, with 16 bases in the middle. The CDR3 is 14 residues long. Germline V lookup: CDR1 MNHEY, CDR2 SMNVEV (reference sequence).

The chain joins TRBV7-8 to TRBJ2-7; TRBD2 is a possible D gene (5 bases). V gave up 2 bases and J gave up 1 base, with 9 bases separating them. The CDR3 runs to 14 residues. Germline loops: CDR1 SGHVS, CDR2 FQNEAQ. The CDR3 protein is CASSLSGKSYEQYF. DNA of the CDR3: TGTGCCAGCAGCTTATCCGGGAAGTCCTACGAGCAGTACTTC.

The V and J genes are TRBV6-6 and TRBJ2-7; possibly TRBD2 for D (6 bases). There are 12 residues in the CDR3. Germline CDR1 is MNHNY and CDR2 is SVGAGI (reference sequence). The germline V and J ends were trimmed by 5 bases and 6 bases, with 11 bases remaining between them. CDR3: CASSPQGGEQYF. The DNA of the CDR3 is TGTGCCAGCAGTCCCCAGGGAGGCGAGCAGTACTTC.

CDR3 in amino acids: CASGLGGVKKETQYF. CDR3 sequence (DNA): TGTGCTAGTGGTTTAGGGGGGGTTAAGAAAGAGACCCAGTACTTC. This chain uses TRBV12-5 with TRBJ2-5; D possibly corresponds to TRBD2 (7 bases). CDR1 is LGHNT and CDR2 is FRNRAP in the germline V gene. CDR3 size: 15 residues. V lost 3 bases and J 3 bases, leaving 14 bases between the germline ends.

The CDR3 DNA reads as TGTGCCACGGGGGAAGGACACGAGCAGTACTTC. Translated: CATGEGHEQYF. The chain combines TRBV10-3 with TRBJ2-7; perhaps TRBD2 as D (6 bases). The CDR3 has 11 residues. V was shortened by 10 bases and J by 5 bases, with 12 bases between the two germline ends. The germline gives CDR1 ENHRY, CDR2 SYGVKD.

V and J are TRBV11-2 and TRBJ2-3; D is perhaps TRBD2 (5 bases). The V end was cut by 5 bases, the J end by 6 bases, with 15 bases between. There are 14 residues in the CDR3. The V gene's germline CDR1 is SGHAT and CDR2 FQNNGV. The DNA of the CDR3 is TGTGCCAGCAGCCAACAGCCATCGGGGGATACGCAGTATTTT. As protein: CASSQQPSGDTQYF. Full variable domain (remainder filled in from reference TRBV11-2 and TRBJ2-3): EAGVAQSPRYKIIEKRQSVAFWCNPISGHATLYWYQQILGQGPKLLIQFQNNGVVDDSQLPKDRFSAERLKGVDSTLKIQPAKLEDSAVYLCASSQQPSGDTQYFGPGTRLTVL.

In its sample, this clone was seen once. DNA for the CDR3: TGTGCCAGCAGCCCGCCGGGACTAGCGGACTTCACAGATACGCAGTATTTT. The encoded protein is CASSPPGLADFTDTQYF. The chain has TRBV9 and TRBJ2-3; 11 bases align to TRBD2. The ends lost 4 bases at V and 2 bases at J; junction bases unmatched: 9. This CDR3 contains 17 residues. From germline, CDR1 is SGDLS and CDR2 YYNGEE.

This chain connects TRBV12-3 or TRBV12-4 to TRBJ1-4; 8 bases align to TRBD1. The CDR3 extends over 13 amino acids. Losses at the gene ends were 6 bases for V and 8 bases for J; bases not matched to a gene: 5. The CDR3 DNA is TGTGCCAGCAGCCTGACAGGGGAGGAAAAACTGTTTTTT. Protein sequence: CASSLTGEEKLFF.

This chain links TRBV3-1 (or the pseudogene TRBV3-2) with TRBJ1-2, with 10 positions matching TRBD1. With V trimmed by 4 bases and J by 5 bases, 10 bases remained unmatched. The CDR3 has 16 amino acids. Germline V lookup: CDR1 LGHDT, CDR2 YNNKEL (reference sequence). CDR3 sequence (DNA): TGTGCCAGCAGCCTAACCTCCGGGACAGGGGAATATGGCTACACCTTC. Protein product: CASSLTSGTGEYGYTF.

V and J are TRBV5-6 and TRBJ1-6; the D gene is possibly TRBD1 (5 bases). Germline loops: CDR1 SGHDT, CDR2 YYEEEE. The CDR3 runs to 16 residues. Trimming removed 5 bases from V and 4 bases from J, with 16 bases in between. CDR3 nucleotides: TGTGCCAGCAGGTTACAGGCTCCGGAATATAATTCACCCCTCCACTTT. The encoded protein is CASRLQAPEYNSPLHF.

V and J are TRBV6-6 and TRBJ1-4; D is unclear. Germline CDR1 is MNHNY and CDR2 is SVGAGI (reference sequence). The CDR3 extends over 14 amino acids. Trimming shortened V by 6 bases and J by 8 bases, and 16 bases separated the two germline ends. CDR3 sequence: CASRLPGSREKLFF. In DNA form, the CDR3 reads TGTGCCAGCAGATTACCGGGGTCTAGAGAAAAACTGTTTTTT.

This clone was recorded a few times. The rearrangement uses TRBV7-9 and TRBJ1-4; D is unclear. Per the germline V gene, CDR1 is SEHNR and CDR2 is FQNEAQ (reference sequence). V lost 7 bases, J lost 0 bases, and 12 bases lay in between. This CDR3 has 15 amino acids. CDR3 residues: CASTPGFTTNEKLFF. CDR3 nucleotide sequence: TGTGCCAGCACCCCGGGGTTTACAACTAATGAAAAACTGTTTTTT.

V is TRBV2 and J is TRBJ2-5, with 7 nucleotides matching TRBD2. J gave up 4 bases and V 8 bases, and 1 base lay outside the gene matches. Germline V gene sequence: CDR1 SNHLY, CDR2 FYNNEI. This CDR3 has 11 residues. This CDR3 is CASGGGETQYF. The CDR3 bases are TGTGCCAGCGGGGGGGGAGAGACCCAGTACTTC. Full variable domain (outside the CDR3, taken from reference TRBV2 and TRBJ2-5): EPEVTQTPSHQVTQMGQEVILRCVPISNHLYFYWYRQILGQKVEFLVSFYNNEISEKSEIFDDQFSVERPDGSNFTLKIRSTKLEDSAMYFCASGGGETQYFGPGTRLLVL.

In its sample, this clone was seen once. The chain recombines TRBV10-2 with TRBJ1-2; unclear D gene. Germline lookup yields CDR1 WSHSY and CDR2 SAAADI. The CDR3 spans 12 residues. V lost 10 bases and J 2 bases, leaving 11 bases between the germline ends. For the CDR3, the DNA is TGCGCCACCTCAACAGAGAACTATGGCTACACCTTC. Its translation is CATSTENYGYTF.

This chain links TRBV5-1 with TRBJ2-7; perhaps TRBD1 as D (6 bases). From germline, CDR1 is SGHRS and CDR2 YFSETQ. V gave up 1 base and J gave up 3 bases, with 14 bases separating them. The CDR3 is 15 residues long. CDR3 nucleotides: TGCGCCAGCAGCTTGAATACAGGGATTAACTACGAGCAGTACTTC. This sequence encodes CASSLNTGINYEQYF.

The gene calls are TRBV6-2 or TRBV6-3 and TRBJ1-5, with TRBD1 identical over 8 bases. V shed 4 bases and J 2 bases; nucleotides not matched to a gene: 16. The CDR3 length is 19 residues. Germline CDR1 MNHEY, CDR2 SVGEGT. The CDR3: CASSSFHRQGWTGNQPQHF. The CDR3 DNA follows: TGTGCCAGCAGTTCCTTCCATCGACAGGGGTGGACGGGCAATCAGCCCCAGCATTTT.

The rearrangement joins TRBV24-1 to TRBJ2-3, with 10 bases identical to TRBD2. This CDR3 contains 17 residues. The germline V gene encodes CDR1 KGHDR and CDR2 SFDVKD. Trimming took 4 bases from V and 0 from J; bases not matched to a gene: 6. The CDR3 region is CATSERLAGDSTDTQYF. CDR3 sequence (DNA): TGTGCCACCAGTGAACGGCTAGCGGGGGATAGCACAGATACGCAGTATTTT.

Regarding this clone: Other DNA sequences in this sample translate to the same CDR3. The CDR3 sequence: CASSLGGGGQPQHF. The DNA for the CDR3 is TGTGCCAGCAGCTTAGGGGGAGGTGGTCAGCCCCAGCATTTT. The chain recombines TRBV7-9 with TRBJ1-5; D remains ambiguous. Germline-derived CDR1 and CDR2 are SEHNR and FQNEAQ (reference sequence). The V end lost 1 base, the J end lost 6 bases, and 10 bases lay between the germline ends. CDR3 length equals 14 residues.